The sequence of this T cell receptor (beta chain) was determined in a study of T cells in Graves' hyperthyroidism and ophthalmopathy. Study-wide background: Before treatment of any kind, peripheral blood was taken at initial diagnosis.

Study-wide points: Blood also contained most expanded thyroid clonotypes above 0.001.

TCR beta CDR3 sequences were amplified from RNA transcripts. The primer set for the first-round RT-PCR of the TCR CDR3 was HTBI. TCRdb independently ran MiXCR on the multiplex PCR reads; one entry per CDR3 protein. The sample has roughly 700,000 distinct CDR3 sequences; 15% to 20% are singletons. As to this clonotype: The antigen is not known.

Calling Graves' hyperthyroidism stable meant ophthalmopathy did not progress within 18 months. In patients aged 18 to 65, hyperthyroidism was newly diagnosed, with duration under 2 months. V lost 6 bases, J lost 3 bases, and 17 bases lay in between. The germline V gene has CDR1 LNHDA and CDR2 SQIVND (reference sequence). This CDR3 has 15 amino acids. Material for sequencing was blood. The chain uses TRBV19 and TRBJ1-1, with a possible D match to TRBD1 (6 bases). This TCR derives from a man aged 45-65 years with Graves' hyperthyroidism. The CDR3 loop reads CASSPTGWSDTEAFF. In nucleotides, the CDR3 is TGTGCCAGTAGCCCTACAGGGTGGAGTGACACTGAAGCTTTCTTT.